The 24 T cell receptor beta chains below come from one sample, sequenced in a study of T cell responses to AZD1222 COVID-19 vaccine. The table came from immunoSEQ multiplex PCR; TCRdb's copy has only in-frame clones and leaves some out. The data show under 95,000 clones, nearly 90% seen once. This specimen was peripheral blood, taken on day 0 of AZD1222 vaccination. These receptors were taken from an adult in good health.

The chain employs TRBV18 and TRBJ2-5; D unclear. V shed 3 bases and J shed 1 base, with 3 bases lying between them. CDR3 size: 12 residues. Germline V gene data show CDR1 as KGHSH and CDR2 as LQKENI. The CDR3 nucleotides are TGTGCCAGCTCACCGGCCCAAGAGACCCAGTACTTC. As protein: CASSPAQETQYF.

This clone was seen only once. This chain connects TRBV6-1 to TRBJ2-5, with 8 bases aligning to TRBD2. Per germline, CDR1 MNHNS and CDR2 SASEGT. The V and J ends lost 0 bases and 9 bases, in that order; junction bases with no gene match: 12. This CDR3 region has 16 residues. The CDR3 nucleotides are TGTGCCAGCAGTGAAGCAAGCGGGGGTGGGGCCGGGGCCCAGTACTTC. Its protein is CASSEASGGGAGAQYF.

In its sample, this clone was seen once. The chain couples TRBV14 to TRBJ2-2, with 8 nucleotides matching TRBD2. The CDR3 is 15 amino acids. Looked up from germline, CDR1 is SGHDN and CDR2 is FVKESK. V shed 6 bases, J shed 3 bases, and the junction held 6 bases outside the gene matches. The CDR3 coding sequence is TGTGCCAGCAGTCCCCAGCGGGGGTACACCGGGGAGCTGTTTTTT. It translates to CASSPQRGYTGELFF. The full variable domain, in which reference TRBV14 and TRBJ2-2 provide the parts outside the CDR3, is EAGVTQFPSHSVIEKGQTVTLRCDPISGHDNLYWYRRVMGKEIKFLLHFVKESKQDESGMPNNRFLAERTGGTYSTLKVQPAELEDSGVYFCASSPQRGYTGELFFGEGSRLTVL.

This clone is a singleton in its sample. The genes are TRBV30 and TRBJ1-1, with TRBD1 as a possible D gene (5 bases). This CDR3 comprises 13 residues. Between the trimmed V and J ends, which lost 5 bases and 2 bases, there was a span of 12 bases. The V gene's germline CDR1 is GTSNPN and CDR2 SVGIG (reference sequence). The CDR3 protein is CAWARQSNTEAFF. The CDR3 bases are TGTGCCTGGGCCCGACAGAGTAACACTGAAGCTTTCTTT.

The V call is TRBV6-5, the J call TRBJ1-6; a possible D gene is TRBD1 (6 bases). Germline V lookup: CDR1 MNHEY, CDR2 SVGAGI. V lost 6 bases and J 5 bases, leaving 14 bases between the germline ends. CDR3 size: 15 residues. CDR3 sequence reads: CASRPNRDNNSPLHF. As DNA, the CDR3 is TGTGCCAGCAGACCGAACAGGGATAATAATTCACCCCTCCACTTT.

This clone was detected only a few times. As DNA, the CDR3 is TGTGCCAGCAGTGAAGAACAAAAAAAGTATGGCTACACCTTC. The encoded protein is CASSEEQKKYGYTF. The chain employs TRBV3-1 (or the pseudogene TRBV3-2) and TRBJ1-2; D is ambiguous. The germline CDR1 and CDR2 sequences are LGHDT and YNNKEL (reference sequence). V lost 6 bases, J lost 5 bases, and 16 bases lay in between. The CDR3 runs to 14 residues.

The chain carries TRBV19 and TRBJ2-7; weak D call: TRBD2 (6 bases). CDR3 length: 16 residues. Germline assignment: CDR1 LNHDA and CDR2 SQIVND (reference sequence). V was clipped by 8 bases and J by 5 bases, with 25 bases between them. CDR3 sequence reads: CASQGHPQLASHEQYF. The CDR3 bases are TGTGCCAGTCAGGGCCATCCGCAACTAGCTTCTCACGAGCAGTACTTC.

V and J are TRBV2 and TRBJ1-1; 8 bases line up with TRBD1. Germline lookup yields CDR1 SNHLY and CDR2 FYNNEI. CDR3 length: 15 residues. V dropped 7 bases and J dropped 1; count of bases not matched to a gene: 8. The CDR3 nucleotides read TGTGCCAGCATGGCCGACGACAGGGGGAACACTGAAGCTTTCTTT. Translation gives CASMADDRGNTEAFF.

The rearrangement links TRBV6-6 to TRBJ1-3, with no clear D. The CDR3 spans 16 residues. The germline V gene encodes CDR1 MNHNY and CDR2 SVGAGI (reference sequence). Trimming removed 3 bases from V and 3 bases from J, with 15 bases in between. CDR3 sequence (DNA): TGTGCCAGCAGTTATCGGCGGAGAGTCGATGGAAACACCATATATTTT. Translating it yields CASSYRRRVDGNTIYF.

This chain links TRBV18 with TRBJ2-5; D unclear. With 8 bases removed from V and 2 bases from J, the gap between germline ends came to 12 bases. The CDR3 has 13 amino acids. Germline CDR1 KGHSH, CDR2 LQKENI. In DNA, the CDR3 is TGTGCCAGCCTGAAGACCCAGCAAGAGACCCAGTACTTC. Its protein is CASLKTQQETQYF.

The chain carries TRBV9 and TRBJ1-2; D remains unclear. Germline V gives CDR1 SGDLS, CDR2 YYNGEE. Deletions cut 3 bases from V and 1 base from J, with 10 bases between. This CDR3 spans 14 amino acids. The DNA of the CDR3 is TGTGCCAGCAGCGCCATCGCGGATAACTATGGCTACACCTTC. This sequence encodes CASSAIADNYGYTF. Variable domain in full (rest from reference TRBV9 and TRBJ1-2): DSGVTQTPKHLITATGQRVTLRCSPRSGDLSVYWYQQSLDQGLQFLIQYYNGEERAKGNILERFSAQQFPDLHSELNLSSLELGDSALYFCASSAIADNYGYTFGSGTRLTVV.

CDR3: CASSPIGGDNSPLHF. CDR3 bases: TGCGCCAGCAGCCCCATAGGTGGGGACAATTCACCCCTCCACTTT. The genes are TRBV5-1 and TRBJ1-6; weak D call: TRBD1 (5 bases). Trimming left V 4 bases short and J 7 bases short, with 15 bases between. This CDR3 has 15 amino acids. Germline CDR1 is SGHRS and CDR2 is YFSETQ.

The chain has TRBV6-5 and TRBJ1-5; possible D gene TRBD1, 6 bases. This CDR3 region has 12 residues. Between the trimmed V and J ends, which lost 8 bases and 6 bases, there was a span of 11 bases. Germline CDR1 MNHEY, CDR2 SVGAGI. In nucleotides, the CDR3 is TGTGCCAGCGGGGGGGGCAGTCAGCCCCAGCATTTT. It encodes CASGGGSQPQHF.

This chain links TRBV6-5 with TRBJ2-7, with TRBD1 as a possible D gene (6 bases). The CDR3 has 15 amino acids. Germline values: CDR1 MNHEY, CDR2 SVGAGI. V lost 6 bases, J lost 0 bases, and 15 bases lay in between. CDR3 protein: CASSKTGSSSYEQYF. The CDR3 nucleotides read TGTGCCAGCAGCAAAACAGGGTCAAGCTCCTACGAGCAGTACTTC.

The chain recombines TRBV18 with TRBJ1-2; a weak D match, TRBD1 (6 bases). Trimming removed 4 bases at V and 6 bases at J, with 9 bases between. From germline, CDR1 is KGHSH and CDR2 LQKENI. The CDR3 sequence is 12 residues long. CDR3 sequence reads: CASSLGGNGYTF. Here the CDR3 DNA reads TGTGCCAGCTCACTGGGGGGCAATGGCTACACCTTC.

V is TRBV3-1 (or the pseudogene TRBV3-2) and J is TRBJ2-1; D call uncertain. The CDR3 consists of 13 residues. CDR1 and CDR2 (germline): LGHDT, YNNKEL (reference sequence). The V and J ends lost 2 bases and 8 bases respectively, with 10 bases between them. The CDR3 DNA reads TGTGCCAGCAGCCAATGGATGGGCCATGAGCAGTTCTTC. This encodes CASSQWMGHEQFF.

The chain joins TRBV6-6 to TRBJ2-5; D might be TRBD1 (5 bases). Germline assignment: CDR1 MNHNY and CDR2 SVGAGI (reference sequence). CDR3 length equals 14 residues. V was shortened by 7 bases and J by 3 bases, with 15 bases between the two germline ends. The CDR3 nucleotides read TGTGCCAGCACCCTAGGTCTAGGGGAAGAGACCCAGTACTTC. Residues: CASTLGLGEETQYF.

The V gene is TRBV7-2, the J gene TRBJ2-7, with 7 bases that match TRBD1. Germline assignment: CDR1 SGHTA and CDR2 FQGNSA. The CDR3 spans 12 residues. Trimming took 4 bases from V and 10 from J; bases not matched to a gene: 7. The CDR3 bases are TGTGCCAGCAGCTCGGCTCGAGGGGGCCAGTACTTC. Translating it yields CASSSARGGQYF.

The V and J genes are TRBV7-9 and TRBJ1-1; D is perhaps TRBD1 (5 bases). This CDR3 contains 14 residues. The V gene lost 1 base and the J gene lost 2 bases, with 8 bases spanning the gap. Looked up from germline, CDR1 is SEHNR and CDR2 is FQNEAQ (reference sequence). CDR3 protein: CASSLDGGNTEAFF. CDR3 nucleotide sequence: TGTGCCAGCAGCTTAGACGGGGGAAACACTGAAGCTTTCTTT.

The chain links TRBV19 to TRBJ2-7; 7 positions match TRBD1. Per the germline V gene, CDR1 is LNHDA and CDR2 is SQIVND (reference sequence). V was clipped by 7 bases and J by 2 bases; unmatched bases: 8. The CDR3 is made up of 14 amino acids. The DNA of the CDR3 is TGTGCCAGTAATGGGGACAGTCGGCCCTACGAGCAGTACTTC. It codes for CASNGDSRPYEQYF.

The chain combines TRBV7-2 with TRBJ2-5, with a possible D match to TRBD1 (5 bases). Trimming pared 1 base from V and 2 bases from J, leaving 11 bases between. The CDR3 is 15 residues long. Germline loops: CDR1 SGHTA, CDR2 FQGNSA. The chain's CDR3 is CASSLVGAPQETQYF. The CDR3 nucleotides read TGTGCCAGCAGCTTAGTTGGGGCACCTCAAGAGACCCAGTACTTC.

The genes are TRBV19 and TRBJ2-7; D uncertain. The germline V gene has CDR1 LNHDA and CDR2 SQIVND (reference sequence). Trimming stripped 6 bases from V and 7 bases from J, with 19 bases between. This CDR3 spans 14 amino acids. CDR3 in amino acids: CASSARWSVREQYF. The CDR3, as DNA: TGTGCCAGTAGCGCGAGGTGGTCAGTTCGGGAGCAGTACTTC.

This rearrangement joins TRBV5-1 to TRBJ2-7, with D perhaps matching TRBD1 (6 bases). The CDR3 runs to 14 residues. CDR1 and CDR2 (germline): SGHRS, YFSETQ. The ends were cut back, 1 base at V and 0 bases at J, with 8 bases in the middle. The CDR3 nucleotides are TGCGCCAGCAGCTTGCGGGACACCTCCTACGAGCAGTACTTC. It yields the protein CASSLRDTSYEQYF. The full variable domain, in which reference TRBV5-1 and TRBJ2-7 provide the parts outside the CDR3, is KAGVTQTPRYLIKTRGQQVTLSCSPISGHRSVSWYQQTPGQGLQFLFEYFSETQRNKGNFPGRFSGRQFSNSRSEMNVSTLELGDSALYLCASSLRDTSYEQYFGPGTRLTVT.

This chain links TRBV18 with TRBJ1-2; tentatively, D is TRBD1 (6 bases). The ends were cut back, 3 bases at V and 4 bases at J, with 15 bases in the middle. This CDR3 region has 15 residues. Germline CDR1 and CDR2: KGHSH and LQKENI. Here the CDR3 DNA reads TGTGCCAGCTCACCGGCGGGGGCCGGGGCCTATGGCTACACCTTC. Amino acids: CASSPAGAGAYGYTF.